The rows below give T cell receptor beta chains drawn from one sample of a study of shared clonotypes between healthy human individuals. Generated by immunoSEQ multiplex PCR, the TCRdb table keeps only in-frame clones and is missing some. The table has about 1 million clones, around 76% seen once. The sequencing sample was made of memory CD4+ T cells sorted from blood. The receptors originated from a man younger than 35 in good health. CDR3s include the opening cysteine and the closing phenylalanine or tryptophan. The D gene is left open where the match is weak. For some rows the clone size is stated as once, few or many, or as a class when expanded; others skip it.

J: TRBJ1-1
D: NA
V: TRBV7-9
size: NA
CDR3: CASSLDFYTNTEAFF
DNA: TGTGCCAGCAGCTTAGATTTCTACACGAACACTGAAGCTTTCTTT

J: TRBJ1-6
D: NA
V: TRBV4-1
size: once
CDR3: CASSHRTEYNSPLHF
DNA: TGCGCCAGCAGCCATAGGACCGAGTATAATTCACCCCTCCACTTT

J: TRBJ2-2
D: TRBD1
V: TRBV5-6
size: NA
CDR3: CASSRDSKVYGELFF
DNA: TGTGCCAGCAGTCGGGACAGCAAAGTCTACGGGGAGCTGTTTTTT

J: TRBJ2-1
D: TRBD2
V: TRBV5-1
size: NA
CDR3: CASSLALAGASYNEQFF
DNA: TGCGCCAGCAGCTTGGCCCTGGCGGGAGCCTCCTACAATGAGCAGTTCTTC

J: TRBJ2-3
D: NA
V: TRBV5-6
size: NA
CDR3: CASSLRENTQYF
DNA: TGTGCCAGCAGCTTAAGGGAGAATACGCAGTATTTT

J: TRBJ1-3
D: TRBD1
V: TRBV4-3
size: NA
CDR3: CASSFADRDGNTIYF
DNA: TGCGCCAGCAGCTTTGCGGACAGGGATGGAAACACCATATATTTT

J: TRBJ2-1
D: NA
V: TRBV18
size: NA
CDR3: CASSPGPSNEQFF
DNA: TGTGCCAGCTCACCAGGGCCTAGCAATGAGCAGTTCTTC

J: TRBJ2-2
D: NA
V: TRBV5-4
size: NA
CDR3: CASSLGYASDTYTGELFF
DNA: TGTGCCAGCAGCTTGGGTTATGCTTCGGACACCTACACCGGGGAGCTGTTTTTT

J: TRBJ1-1
D: TRBD1
V: TRBV11-3
size: NA
CDR3: CASSLGTGGGSEAFF
DNA: TGTGCCAGCAGCTTAGGGACAGGGGGCGGGAGTGAAGCTTTCTTT

J: TRBJ2-1
D: NA
V: TRBV7-2
size: NA
CDR3: CASSLVRENEQFF
DNA: TGTGCCAGCAGCTTAGTACGCGAGAATGAGCAGTTCTTC

J: TRBJ1-1
D: NA
V: TRBV27
size: NA
CDR3: CASSSLGTANTEAFF
DNA: TGTGCCAGCAGTTCGCTCGGGACGGCGAACACTGAAGCTTTCTTT

J: TRBJ2-5
D: NA
V: TRBV6-6
size: NA
CDR3: CASSYTETQYF
DNA: TGTGCCAGCAGTTATACGGAGACCCAGTACTTC

J: TRBJ1-4
D: NA
V: TRBV30
size: NA
CDR3: CAWSPDGEREKLFF
DNA: TGTGCCTGGAGTCCCGACGGGGAGCGAGAAAAACTGTTTTTT

J: TRBJ1-1
D: NA
V: TRBV6-5
size: NA
CDR3: CASSYPGSTFF
DNA: TGTGCCAGCAGTTACCCCGGATCTACTTTCTTT

J: TRBJ1-1
D: NA
V: TRBV6-5
size: once
CDR3: CASSYSIPHREAEAFF
DNA: TGTGCCAGCAGTTACTCGATTCCGCACAGGGAAGCTGAAGCTTTCTTT

J: TRBJ2-7
D: NA
V: TRBV30
size: NA
CDR3: CAWSVGGPEQYF
DNA: TGTGCCTGGAGTGTAGGAGGCCCCGAGCAGTACTTC

J: TRBJ2-2
D: TRBD1
V: TRBV30
size: NA
CDR3: CAWSLGDRLNTGELFF
DNA: TGTGCCTGGAGCTTAGGGGACAGGCTGAACACCGGGGAGCTGTTTTTT

J: TRBJ2-3
D: NA
V: TRBV10-1
size: NA
CDR3: CASNSDGTDTQYF
DNA: TGCGCCAGCAATAGCGACGGGACAGATACGCAGTATTTT

J: TRBJ2-7
D: NA
V: TRBV6-1
size: NA
CDR3: CASSTSGVPYEQYF
DNA: TGTGCCAGCAGTACCTCCGGGGTGCCCTACGAGCAGTACTTC

J: TRBJ1-2
D: NA
V: TRBV28
size: NA
CDR3: CASLGSNYGYTF
DNA: TGTGCCAGCCTCGGATCTAACTATGGCTACACCTTC

J: TRBJ2-7
D: TRBD2
V: TRBV14
size: NA
CDR3: CASSQGGSGRRYEQYF
DNA: TGTGCCAGCAGCCAAGGGGGTAGCGGGAGACGGTACGAGCAGTACTTC

J: TRBJ1-5
D: NA
V: TRBV18
size: NA
CDR3: CASSPPLQSNQPQHF
DNA: TGTGCCAGCTCACCACCGTTACAAAGTAATCAGCCCCAGCATTTT

J: TRBJ1-5
D: NA
V: TRBV19
size: NA
CDR3: CASSIRGLGRGSNQPQHF
DNA: TGTGCCAGTAGTATACGTGGGTTGGGGAGAGGTAGCAATCAGCCCCAGCATTTT

J: TRBJ2-3
D: NA
V: TRBV30
size: few
CDR3: CAWSVQGGTDTQYF
DNA: TGTGCCTGGAGTGTACAAGGGGGCACAGATACGCAGTATTTT

J: TRBJ2-7
D: NA
V: TRBV9
size: NA
CDR3: CASSVHHSSYEQYF
DNA: TGTGCCAGCAGCGTTCACCATAGCTCCTACGAGCAGTACTTC

J: TRBJ2-1
D: NA
V: TRBV5-1
size: NA
CDR3: CASSLDNRDEQFF
DNA: TGCGCCAGCAGCTTGGATAATCGAGATGAGCAGTTCTTC

J: TRBJ2-2
D: NA
V: TRBV5-1
size: NA
CDR3: CASRLGQGPGELFF
DNA: TGCGCCAGCCGCCTCGGCCAGGGGCCCGGGGAGCTGTTTTTT

J: TRBJ2-5
D: NA
V: TRBV5-4
size: NA
CDR3: CASSNRDPGTQYF
DNA: TGTGCCAGCAGCAACCGGGACCCCGGGACCCAGTACTTC

J: TRBJ2-7
D: TRBD1
V: TRBV10-3
size: NA
CDR3: CAISEGTGSYEQYF
DNA: TGTGCCATCAGTGAGGGGACAGGCTCCTACGAGCAGTACTTC

J: TRBJ2-3
D: NA
V: TRBV29-1
size: few
CDR3: CSVGYVGDTQYF
DNA: TGCAGCGTAGGGTATGTCGGGGATACGCAGTATTTT

J: TRBJ2-7
D: NA
V: TRBV18
size: NA
CDR3: CASSPPAGGNEQYF
DNA: TGTGCCAGCTCACCCCCGGCTGGGGGGAACGAGCAGTACTTC

J: TRBJ1-2
D: NA
V: TRBV20-1
size: NA
CDR3: CSAREVQVYTF
DNA: TGCAGTGCTAGAGAAGTACAAGTCTACACCTTC

J: TRBJ1-3
D: NA
V: TRBV9
size: NA
CDR3: CASSAQGSSGNTIYF
DNA: TGTGCCAGCAGCGCCCAGGGGAGCTCTGGAAACACCATATATTTT

J: TRBJ1-2
D: NA
V: TRBV11-1
size: few
CDR3: CASSMEGNYGYTF
DNA: TGTGCCAGCAGCATGGAGGGGAACTATGGCTACACCTTC

J: TRBJ1-1
D: TRBD1
V: TRBV29-1
size: NA
CDR3: CSVAGQGAGRAFF
DNA: TGCAGCGTCGCCGGACAGGGGGCGGGGAGGGCTTTCTTT

J: TRBJ1-5
D: NA
V: TRBV28
size: NA
CDR3: CASPNSNQPQHF
DNA: TGTGCCAGTCCGAATAGCAATCAGCCCCAGCATTTT

J: TRBJ2-2
D: NA
V: TRBV4-1
size: once
CDR3: CASSVIKAGLNTGELFF
DNA: TGCGCCAGCAGCGTCATCAAGGCAGGTTTGAACACCGGGGAGCTGTTTTTT

J: TRBJ2-5
D: NA
V: TRBV27
size: many
CDR3: CASSLERLETQYF
DNA: TGTGCCAGCAGCCTAGAGCGGTTAGAGACCCAGTACTTC

J: TRBJ1-2
D: NA
V: TRBV18
size: NA
CDR3: CASSPLREGSNYGYTF
DNA: TGTGCCAGCTCACCACTTCGGGAAGGGTCTAACTATGGCTACACCTTC

J: TRBJ2-5
D: NA
V: TRBV5-6
size: few
CDR3: CASSSVRGSETQYF
DNA: TGTGCCAGCAGCTCAGTGAGGGGGTCAGAGACCCAGTACTTC

J: TRBJ1-6
D: NA
V: TRBV7-8
size: NA
CDR3: CASSLVGTSSYNSPLHF
DNA: TGTGCCAGCAGCTTAGTTGGGACCAGCTCCTATAATTCACCCCTCCACTTT

J: TRBJ1-1
D: TRBD1
V: TRBV29-1
size: NA
CDR3: CSVFRDRGPEAFF
DNA: TGCAGCGTCTTCCGGGACAGGGGCCCTGAAGCTTTCTTT

J: TRBJ1-4
D: TRBD1
V: TRBV19
size: once
CDR3: CASSDRGGATNEKLFF
DNA: TGTGCCAGTAGTGACAGGGGAGGAGCAACTAATGAAAAACTGTTTTTT

J: TRBJ1-1
D: NA
V: TRBV6-5
size: once
CDR3: CASSYSRGLSTEAFF
DNA: TGTGCCAGCAGTTACTCGCGGGGTTTGAGCACTGAAGCTTTCTTT

J: TRBJ2-6
D: TRBD2
V: TRBV4-3
size: few
CDR3: CASSPYWASGRAPGANVLTF
DNA: TGCGCCAGCAGCCCCTATTGGGCTAGCGGGAGGGCCCCTGGGGCCAACGTCCTGACTTTC

J: TRBJ1-5
D: NA
V: TRBV5-1
size: NA
CDR3: CASSAEGGMTQPQHF
DNA: TGCGCCAGCAGCGCCGAAGGGGGGATGACTCAGCCCCAGCATTTT

J: TRBJ2-6
D: NA
V: TRBV4-2
size: NA
CDR3: CASSQDRPGLGSGANVLTF
DNA: TGTGCCAGCAGCCAAGATAGGCCAGGGTTGGGCTCTGGGGCCAACGTCCTGACTTTC

J: TRBJ1-4
D: TRBD1
V: TRBV5-1
size: NA
CDR3: CASSGSTGGSEKLFF
DNA: TGCGCCAGCAGCGGATCGACAGGGGGCAGTGAAAAACTGTTTTTT

J: TRBJ1-2
D: NA
V: TRBV6-6
size: once
CDR3: CASSPSVISYGYTF
DNA: TGTGCCAGCAGTCCGTCAGTAATTAGCTATGGCTACACCTTC

J: TRBJ2-5
D: NA
V: TRBV7-9
size: NA
CDR3: CASSLMVRQETQYF
DNA: TGTGCCAGCAGCTTAATGGTACGGCAAGAGACCCAGTACTTC

J: TRBJ1-1
D: NA
V: TRBV5-1
size: NA
CDR3: CASSFRTDGLVNTEAFF
DNA: TGCGCCAGCAGCTTCCGGACAGACGGATTGGTGAACACTGAAGCTTTCTTT

J: TRBJ1-2
D: NA
V: TRBV5-1
size: NA
CDR3: CASSTQSSNYGYTF
DNA: TGCGCCAGCAGCACCCAATCCTCTAACTATGGCTACACCTTC

J: TRBJ2-5
D: TRBD2
V: TRBV4-2
size: NA
CDR3: CASSQGTSGGKETQYF
DNA: TGTGCCAGCAGCCAGGGGACTAGCGGGGGCAAAGAGACCCAGTACTTC

J: TRBJ1-6
D: NA
V: TRBV25-1
size: NA
CDR3: CASMGALNSPLHF
DNA: TGTGCCAGCATGGGGGCCCTAAATTCACCCCTCCACTTT

J: TRBJ2-2
D: NA
V: TRBV14
size: NA
CDR3: CASSQEQDTSNTGELFF
DNA: TGTGCCAGCAGCCAAGAACAGGACACATCGAACACCGGGGAGCTGTTTTTT